This T cell receptor (beta chain) was sequenced in a study of blood T cell repertoires in COVID-19. Study at large: Researchers got acute and convalescent COVID-19 samples from the United States, Italy and Spain. PBMCs, B-cell-depleted T cells, or T cells provided the cDNA or gDNA that made up the material.

As to this clone: This sample also contains other DNA sequences that code for the same CDR3.

The germline CDR1 and CDR2 sequences are SGDLS and YYNGEE. This CDR3 has 14 residues. V lost 4 bases to trimming and J lost 0 bases, with 11 bases between them. In the original workflow: Quantification of nucleated cells was approximated via reference gene primer amplification. Measured with immunoSEQ multiplex PCR; TCRdb has only the in-frame clones, and not every one. V, J and clone size reflect that table, while D and trimming were determined from the DNA. This repertoire shows fewer than 250,000 clones, roughly four fifths found once; its top ten account for more than 4%. Sequenced input: peripheral blood. This chain links TRBV9 with TRBJ2-7, with D perhaps TRBD2 (6 bases). This receptor was taken from a man between 50 and 59 years old with acute or convalescent COVID-19. Written as DNA, the CDR3 is TGTGCCAGCAGCCCAACCGGGGGCTCCTACGAGCAGTACTTC. As protein: CASSPTGGSYEQYF.